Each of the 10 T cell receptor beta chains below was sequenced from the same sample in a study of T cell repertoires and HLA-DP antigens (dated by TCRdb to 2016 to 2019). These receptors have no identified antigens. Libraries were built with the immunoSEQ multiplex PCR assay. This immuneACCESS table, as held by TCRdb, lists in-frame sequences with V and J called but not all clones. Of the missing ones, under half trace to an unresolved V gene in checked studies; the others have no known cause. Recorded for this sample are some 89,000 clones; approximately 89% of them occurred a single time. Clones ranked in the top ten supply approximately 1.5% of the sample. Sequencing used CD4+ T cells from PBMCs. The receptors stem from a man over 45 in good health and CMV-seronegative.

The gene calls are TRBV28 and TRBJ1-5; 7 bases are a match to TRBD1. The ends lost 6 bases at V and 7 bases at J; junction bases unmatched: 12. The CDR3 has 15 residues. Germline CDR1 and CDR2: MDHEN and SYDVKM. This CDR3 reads CASSPFTGAEQPQHF. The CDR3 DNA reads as TGTGCCAGCAGCCCTTTTACAGGGGCTGAGCAGCCCCAGCATTTT.

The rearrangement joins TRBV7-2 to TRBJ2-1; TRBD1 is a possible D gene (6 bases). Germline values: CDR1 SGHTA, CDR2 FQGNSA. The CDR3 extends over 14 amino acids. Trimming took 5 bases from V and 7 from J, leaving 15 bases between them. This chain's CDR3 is CASSRYTGLNEQFF. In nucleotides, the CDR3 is TGTGCCAGCAGCCGTTACACAGGGTTAAATGAGCAGTTCTTC.

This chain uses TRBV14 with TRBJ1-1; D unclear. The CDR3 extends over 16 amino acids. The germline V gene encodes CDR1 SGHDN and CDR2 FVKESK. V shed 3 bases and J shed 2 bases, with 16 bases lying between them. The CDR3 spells CASSHPADAVNTEAFF. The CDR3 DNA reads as TGTGCCAGCAGCCACCCTGCGGATGCGGTAAACACTGAAGCTTTCTTT. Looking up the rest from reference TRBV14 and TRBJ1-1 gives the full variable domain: EAGVTQFPSHSVIEKGQTVTLRCDPISGHDNLYWYRRVMGKEIKFLLHFVKESKQDESGMPNNRFLAERTGGTYSTLKVQPAELEDSGVYFCASSHPADAVNTEAFFGQGTRLTVV.

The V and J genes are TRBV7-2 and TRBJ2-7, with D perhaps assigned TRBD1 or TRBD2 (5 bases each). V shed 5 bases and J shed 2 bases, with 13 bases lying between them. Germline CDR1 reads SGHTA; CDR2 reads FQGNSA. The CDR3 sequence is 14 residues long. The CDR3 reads CASSLGRTAYEQYF. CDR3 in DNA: TGTGCCAGCAGCCTGGGACGGACCGCCTACGAGCAGTACTTC.

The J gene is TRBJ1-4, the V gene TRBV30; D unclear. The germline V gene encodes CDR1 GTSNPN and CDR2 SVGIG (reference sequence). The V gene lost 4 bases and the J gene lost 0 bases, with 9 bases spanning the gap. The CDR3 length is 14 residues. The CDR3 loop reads CAWNSDPTNEKLFF. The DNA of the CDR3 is TGTGCCTGGAATTCGGACCCAACTAATGAAAAACTGTTTTTT. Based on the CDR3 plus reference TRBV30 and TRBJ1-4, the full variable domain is SQTIHQWPATLVQPVGSPLSLECTVEGTSNPNLYWYRQAAGRGLQLLFYSVGIGQISSEVPQNLSASRPQDRQFILSSKKLLLSDSGFYLCAWNSDPTNEKLFFGSGTQLSVL.

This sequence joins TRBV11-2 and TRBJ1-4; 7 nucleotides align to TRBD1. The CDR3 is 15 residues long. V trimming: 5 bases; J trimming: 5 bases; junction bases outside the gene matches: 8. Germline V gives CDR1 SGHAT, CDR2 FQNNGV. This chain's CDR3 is CASSPQGQPNEKLFF. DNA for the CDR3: TGTGCCAGCAGCCCCCAGGGACAGCCAAATGAAAAACTGTTTTTT.

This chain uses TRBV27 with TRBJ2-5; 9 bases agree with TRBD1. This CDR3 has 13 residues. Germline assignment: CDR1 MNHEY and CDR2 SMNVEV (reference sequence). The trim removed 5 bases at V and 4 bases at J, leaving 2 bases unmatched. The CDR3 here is CASSLQGAETQYF. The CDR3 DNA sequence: TGTGCCAGCAGTCTACAGGGGGCAGAGACCCAGTACTTC.

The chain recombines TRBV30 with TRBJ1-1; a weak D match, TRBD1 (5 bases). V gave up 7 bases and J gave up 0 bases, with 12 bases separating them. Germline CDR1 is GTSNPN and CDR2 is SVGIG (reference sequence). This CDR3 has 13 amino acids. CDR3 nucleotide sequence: TGTGCCTCGATTGACAGCATGAACACTGAAGCTTTCTTT. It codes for CASIDSMNTEAFF. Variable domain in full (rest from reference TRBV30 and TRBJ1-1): SQTIHQWPATLVQPVGSPLSLECTVEGTSNPNLYWYRQAAGRGLQLLFYSVGIGQISSEVPQNLSASRPQDRQFILSSKKLLLSDSGFYLCASIDSMNTEAFFGQGTRLTVV.

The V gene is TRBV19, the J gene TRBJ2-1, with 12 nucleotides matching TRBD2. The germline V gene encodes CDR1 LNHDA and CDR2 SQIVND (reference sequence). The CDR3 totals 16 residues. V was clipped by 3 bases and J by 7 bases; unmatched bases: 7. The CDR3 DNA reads TGTGCCAGTAGTATTCCAAGGACTAGCGGGACGAATGAGCAGTTCTTC. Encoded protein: CASSIPRTSGTNEQFF.

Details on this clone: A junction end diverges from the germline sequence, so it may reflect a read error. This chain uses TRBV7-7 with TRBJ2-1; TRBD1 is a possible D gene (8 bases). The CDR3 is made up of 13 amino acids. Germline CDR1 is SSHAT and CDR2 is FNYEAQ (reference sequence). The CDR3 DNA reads TGTGCTAGCAGCTTTAACAGGGGGGGTGAGCAGTTCTTC. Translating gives CASSFNRGGEQFF. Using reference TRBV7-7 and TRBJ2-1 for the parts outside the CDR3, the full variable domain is GAGVSQSPRYKVTKRGQDVTLRCDPISSHATLYWYQQALGQGPEFLTYFNYEAQPDKSGLPSDRFSAERPEGSISTLTIQRTEQRDSAMYRCASSFNRGGEQFFGPGTRLTVL.